The subject of this entry is one T cell receptor beta chain. This clonotype was counted a few times. The specificity of this receptor is unknown. Base qualities are not at hand, and no much larger clone is one base apart. In the ophthalmopathy patients, disease was moderately to severely active, with a Clinical Activity Score of 3 or more, a NOSPECS grade of 4 or more, and a duration of less than 3 months. Any patient with an uncontrolled infection, another autoimmune disease, pregnancy or lactation was excluded. Diagnoses relied on clinical symptoms, serum thyroxine and TRAb, thyroid ultrasound and orbital computed tomography. PBMCs were separated from roughly 9.6 ml of fresh peripheral blood using Ficoll-Paque density gradient centrifugation. Total RNA was extracted with Trizol reagent, and quality was checked on an Agilent 2100 Bioanalyzer. Amplification of TCR beta CDR3 regions was carried out from RNA transcripts. For the first round of RT-PCR on the TCR CDR3, the HTBI primer set was used together with the Qiagen OneStep RT-PCR kit. Libraries were constructed in a second round of multiplex PCR, after which size selection and purification were carried out. Libraries were sequenced paired-end with 100 bp reads on an Illumina HiSeq2000. Regarding the original processing steps: SOAPnuke was used to process the raw data, throwing out any read that contained adapters or uncalled bases, had a mean Phred below 15, or lacked an exact constant-primer or identifier match. COPE v1.2.5 was used to merge the high-quality paired reads, and each unique nucleotide sequence was defined as a clonotype. Clonotypes were aligned to IMGT TRBV, TRBD and TRBJ reference segments using MiTCR v1.1. Only V-J combinations with frequency above 0.0001, covering 99% to 99.2% of repertoires, were analysed. The TCS score was defined as the ratio of F50 (clonal expansion) to E x V (chaos), calculated using BLOSUM62-based TCRdist between CDR3 peptides within each V-J. Welch's t-statistics and random forest reduced approximately 520 V-J features to about 13, which were used in a naive Bayes classifier (R e1071). The similarity between thyroid and blood repertoires was quantified using the Morisita-Horn index. TCRdb cleaned the public reads at Q25 with fastp, built clones with MiXCR and kept in-frame beta chains. All rows with the same CDR3 protein become a single entry with the most common DNA and genes. TCRdb, not the authors, supplied the V and J calls. Recorded for this sample are approximately 610,000 distinct CDR3 sequences; roughly 14% of them occurred a single time. 3.5% to 4.5% of the sample is taken by the ten largest.

This entry comes from a study of T cells in Graves' hyperthyroidism and ophthalmopathy (dated by TCRdb to about 2019). About the study as a whole: Peripheral blood was collected at initial diagnosis, before any treatment. According to the paper, TCR Vbeta CDR3 sequencing was carried out on approximately 140 peripheral blood samples, which came from more than 40 ophthalmopathy, around 74 hyperthyroidism and some 17 progressor patients. In roughly six Graves' hyperthyroidism patients, the study also compared T-cell repertoires from thyroid tissue with T-cell repertoires from blood. After blood sampling, hyperthyroidism patients were treated with methimazole at a starting dose of 30 mg daily, and ophthalmopathy patients were treated with high-dose intravenous methylprednisolone. For training and testing, the 80 to 100 patients in the discovery cohort were randomly divided in a 7:3 ratio. A discovery cohort of about 100 patients, about 43 with Graves' ophthalmopathy and over 55 with stable Graves' hyperthyroidism, was used to find distinguishing TCR V-J signatures. An independent validation cohort of around 19 hyperthyroidism patients and about 15 patients who later progressed to ophthalmopathy tested prospective prediction of ophthalmopathy.

CDR1 and CDR2 (MNHEY, SVGEGT) derive from the germline V gene. There are 13 amino acids in the CDR3, from cysteine to phenylalanine inclusive. CDR3 DNA only is kept here, 39 bases in frame from base 1. Trimming removed 4 bases from V and 3 bases from J, leaving 10 bases between the germline ends. Here is what the overall study found, with its caveats: Ophthalmopathy was separated from stable hyperthyroidism by a 13 V-J signature model, with about 86% sensitivity and around 81% specificity obtained in cross-validation and 80%/75% obtained in testing. Most expanded thyroid clonotypes (frequency above 0.001) were also detected in blood, a finding suggesting that blood repertoires may reflect thyroid immune responses. No statistical method was used to set the sample size in advance, and investigators knew the group allocation. During validation, the model predicted progression to ophthalmopathy a median of approximately six months ahead of onset, with around 70% sensitivity and 72.22% specificity.

Sequencing was performed on blood. The chain links TRBV6-2 or TRBV6-3 with TRBJ2-7; the D gene cannot be named for sure. The receptor was isolated from a middle-aged woman with Graves' ophthalmopathy. The CDR3 amino acid sequence is: CASSWSLLYEQYF. The DNA reads as follows: TGTGCCAGCAGTTGGTCCCTTCTCTACGAGCAGTACTTC.